Listed here is a single T cell receptor beta chain. Assay: immunoSEQ multiplex PCR; the TCRdb copy retains only in-frame clones and omits some. The sample has 100,000 to 150,000 clones, approximately 90% seen once. V lost 5 bases to trimming and J lost 7 bases; unmatched junction nucleotides: 6. Per germline, CDR1 SGHTA and CDR2 FQGNSA. This CDR3 comprises 14 residues. These data are taken from a study of OX40 agonist ivuxolimab in advanced cancers. Sequenced material: CD4+ or CD8+ T cells sorted from blood, taken in a trial of the OX40 agonist ivuxolimab. The chain couples TRBV7-2 to TRBJ1-4; TRBD1 matches 8 bases. This sequence was found in an adult with an advanced solid tumor such as melanoma, head and neck, liver or kidney cancer. The CDR3 reads CASSPQGALEKLFF. In DNA form, the CDR3 reads TGTGCCAGCAGCCCGCAGGGGGCCCTTGAAAAACTGTTTTTT.